The clone carrying this TCR beta chain has just a few counts. What it binds is not known. Presence of unique molecular identifiers characterized the TCR beta cDNA libraries. In TCRdb, the PCR reads were re-called with MiXCR into one record per CDR3 protein. The sample has about 770,000 distinct CDR3 sequences; 46% are singletons. This sample was included in a study of post-analysis software for immune sequencing data. Per the germline V gene, CDR1 is MNHNS and CDR2 is SASEGT. The CDR3 is 16 residues long. Trimming removed 6 bases from V and 0 bases from J, with 12 bases in between. Findings of the study overall: Diversity measured as normalized Chao1 was significantly lower in multiple sclerosis patients than in controls. Comparison of patients with controls showed about 5 TRBV segments more frequent in patients, TRBV5-6, TRBV5-1 and TRBV20-1 among them.

The clonotype was recovered from a girl aged 10-17 years with multiple sclerosis. The genes are TRBV6-1 and TRBJ2-6; the D gene is possibly TRBD1 (5 bases). Sequenced sample: blood. CDR3 residues: CASSPDSFSGANVLTF. Here the CDR3 DNA reads TGTGCCAGCAGCCCTGACAGTTTCTCTGGGGCCAACGTCCTGACTTTC.